The next 13 T cell receptor beta chains were all read from a single sample in a study of CD8+ T cells in alopecia areata. RNA extraction was followed by reverse transcription into cDNA, which acted as the sequencing template. TCRdb keeps only in-frame clones here, not all; method: immunoSEQ multiplex PCR. The sample gives some 200,000 clones, about 56% of which show up once; nearly 5% is in the top ten. The sequenced material came from CD8+ T cells sorted from blood. The receptors were gathered from a human donor in good health.

This chain links TRBV5-1 with TRBJ1-2; 7 positions match TRBD1. This CDR3 is built from 12 residues. J gave up 5 bases and V 6 bases, and 4 bases lay outside the gene matches. Germline CDR1 SGHRS, CDR2 YFSETQ. CDR3 in DNA: TGCGCCAGCAAGGACAGGAATTATGGCTACACCTTC. Translating gives CASKDRNYGYTF.

This rearrangement joins TRBV19 to TRBJ1-5, with D perhaps TRBD1 (5 bases). The CDR3 runs 14 residues. Germline CDR1 is LNHDA and CDR2 is SQIVND (reference sequence). V was pared by 6 bases and J by 1 base, with 10 bases between. The CDR3 region is CASSWAGSNQPQHF. In DNA form, the CDR3 reads TGTGCCAGTAGCTGGGCAGGGAGCAATCAGCCCCAGCATTTT.

The chain employs TRBV6-6 and TRBJ2-5; 16 bases align to TRBD2. CDR3 length: 16 residues. Per germline, CDR1 MNHNY and CDR2 SVGAGI (reference sequence). Losses at the gene ends were 4 bases for V and 3 bases for J; bases not matched to a gene: 2. The CDR3 region has the DNA TGTGCCAGCAGTTTGGGACTAGCGGGGGGGAAAGAGACCCAGTACTTC. It is translated as CASSLGLAGGKETQYF.

The chain is built from TRBV2 and TRBJ1-1; TRBD1 matches 9 bases. V shed 8 bases, J shed 2 bases, and the junction held 12 bases outside the gene matches. Germline assignment: CDR1 SNHLY and CDR2 FYNNEI. The CDR3 is 16 residues long. This CDR3 reads CASFGSLDRGNTEAFF. The CDR3 region has the DNA TGTGCCAGCTTTGGGTCCTTGGACAGGGGAAACACTGAAGCTTTCTTT.

This chain joins TRBV27 and TRBJ2-5; TRBD2 matches 8 bases. CDR1 is MNHEY and CDR2 is SMNVEV in the germline V gene (reference sequence). This CDR3 contains 15 residues. V was pared by 3 bases and J by 4 bases, with 7 bases of the junction left unmatched. CDR3 region: CASSFTGGAPETQYF. Written as DNA, the CDR3 is TGTGCCAGCAGTTTTACCGGGGGGGCCCCAGAGACCCAGTACTTC.

This clone was observed a few times. The chain links TRBV11-2 to TRBJ1-1, with no clear D. The CDR3 is 13 amino acids. V lost 1 base and J lost 10, with 13 bases in between. Germline assignment: CDR1 SGHAT and CDR2 FQNNGV. The CDR3 reads CASSLGIAVGAFF. The CDR3 DNA follows: TGTGCCAGCAGCTTAGGAATCGCGGTGGGAGCTTTCTTT.

V is TRBV28 and J is TRBJ2-7, with a possible D match to TRBD2 (6 bases). V was cut by 9 bases and J by 7 bases, with 19 bases left in between. Germline V gene sequence: CDR1 MDHEN, CDR2 SYDVKM. The CDR3 has 13 amino acids. The CDR3 nucleotides are TGTGCCAGTCGGCCGACGGGGGTGAATGAGCAGTACTTC. The encoded protein is CASRPTGVNEQYF.

The chain recombines TRBV12-5 with TRBJ2-7, with D possibly being TRBD2 (6 bases). The CDR3 totals 12 residues. V was pared by 6 bases and J by 7 bases, with 13 bases between. Germline CDR1 and CDR2: LGHNT and FRNRAP. The CDR3 DNA sequence: TGTGCTAGTGGAAGCAGGGCGGGGGAGCAGTACTTC. Encoded protein: CASGSRAGEQYF.

This clone was counted once. This sequence joins TRBV5-6 and TRBJ2-5; D tentatively fits TRBD1 or TRBD2 (5 bases each). Trimming left V 1 base short and J 12 bases short, with 16 bases between. This CDR3 is built from 13 residues. Per the germline V gene, CDR1 is SGHDT and CDR2 is YYEEEE. The CDR3 region has the DNA TGTGCCAGCAGCTTGCCCTCGAGGGGATTAGAGTACTTC. Translated, it gives CASSLPSRGLEYF.

The chain carries TRBV29-1 and TRBJ2-1, with D uncertain. From germline, CDR1 is SQVTM and CDR2 ANQGSEA. V shed 0 bases and J shed 3 bases, with 12 bases lying between them. This CDR3 comprises 15 residues. In nucleotides, the CDR3 is TGCAGCGTTGAAGACTTTAAAAGGAGCTACAATGAGCAGTTCTTC. Amino acid sequence: CSVEDFKRSYNEQFF.

The genes are TRBV7-9 and TRBJ1-1; D ambiguous. The V end was cut by 6 bases, the J end by 3 bases, with 8 bases between. From germline, CDR1 is SEHNR and CDR2 FQNEAQ (reference sequence). The CDR3 has 12 residues. CDR3 DNA sequence: TGTGCCAGCAGTGCAGAGTACACTGAAGCTTTCTTT. The encoded protein is CASSAEYTEAFF. Combining the CDR3 with reference TRBV7-9 and TRBJ1-1 gives the whole variable domain DTGVSQNPRHKITKRGQNVTFRCDPISEHNRLYWYRQTLGQGPEFLTYFQNEAQLEKSRLLSDRFSAERPKGSFSTLEIQRTEQGDSAMYLCASSAEYTEAFFGQGTRLTVV.

The V gene is TRBV6-6, the J gene TRBJ2-4; no firm D call. Per germline, CDR1 MNHNY and CDR2 SVGAGI (reference sequence). This CDR3 region has 16 residues. V was cut by 2 bases and J by 0 bases, with 11 bases left in between. CDR3 nucleotides: TGTGCCAGCAGTTACCGAAACCCTCTAGCCAAAAACATTCAGTACTTC. It specifies CASSYRNPLAKNIQYF.

The rearrangement joins TRBV9 to TRBJ1-5; no definite D call. Trimming shortened V by 3 bases and J by 0 bases, and 10 bases separated the two germline ends. This CDR3 is built from 15 residues. From germline, CDR1 is SGDLS and CDR2 YYNGEE. For the CDR3, the DNA is TGTGCCAGCAGCGAAGAGGGAAATAGCAATCAGCCCCAGCATTTT. Translation gives CASSEEGNSNQPQHF.